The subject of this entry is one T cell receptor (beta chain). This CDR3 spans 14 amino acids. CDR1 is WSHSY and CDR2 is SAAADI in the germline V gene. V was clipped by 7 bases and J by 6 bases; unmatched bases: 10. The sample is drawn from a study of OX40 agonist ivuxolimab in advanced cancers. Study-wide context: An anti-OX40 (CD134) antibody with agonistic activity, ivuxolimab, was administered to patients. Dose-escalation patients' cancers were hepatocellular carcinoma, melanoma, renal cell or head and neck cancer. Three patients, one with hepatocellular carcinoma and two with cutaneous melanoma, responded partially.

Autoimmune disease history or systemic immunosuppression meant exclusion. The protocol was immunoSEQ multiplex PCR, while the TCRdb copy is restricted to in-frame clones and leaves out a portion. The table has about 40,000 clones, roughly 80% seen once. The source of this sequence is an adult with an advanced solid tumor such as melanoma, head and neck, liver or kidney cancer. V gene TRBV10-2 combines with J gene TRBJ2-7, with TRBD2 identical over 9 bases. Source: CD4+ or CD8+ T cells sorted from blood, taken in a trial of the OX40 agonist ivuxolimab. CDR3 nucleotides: TGCGCCAGCACCCCCGCGGGGGGGCCGACCGAGCAGTACTTC. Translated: CASTPAGGPTEQYF.